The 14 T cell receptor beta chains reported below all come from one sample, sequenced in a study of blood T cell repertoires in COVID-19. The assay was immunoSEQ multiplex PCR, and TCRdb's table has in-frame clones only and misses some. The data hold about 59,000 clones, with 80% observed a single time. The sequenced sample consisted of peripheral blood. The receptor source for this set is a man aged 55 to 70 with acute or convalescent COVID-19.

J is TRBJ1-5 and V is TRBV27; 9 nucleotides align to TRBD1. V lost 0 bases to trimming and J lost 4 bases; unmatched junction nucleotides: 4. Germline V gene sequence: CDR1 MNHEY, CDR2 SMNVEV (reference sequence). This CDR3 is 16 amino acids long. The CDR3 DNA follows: TGTGCCAGCAGTTTATCACAGGGGGCGTCGAATCAGCCCCAGCATTTT. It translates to CASSLSQGASNQPQHF.

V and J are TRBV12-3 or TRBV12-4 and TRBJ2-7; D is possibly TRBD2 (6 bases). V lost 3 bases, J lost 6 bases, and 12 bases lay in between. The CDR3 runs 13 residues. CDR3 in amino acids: CASSFAGGGEQYF. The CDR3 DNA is TGTGCCAGCAGTTTTGCTGGGGGAGGCGAGCAGTACTTC.

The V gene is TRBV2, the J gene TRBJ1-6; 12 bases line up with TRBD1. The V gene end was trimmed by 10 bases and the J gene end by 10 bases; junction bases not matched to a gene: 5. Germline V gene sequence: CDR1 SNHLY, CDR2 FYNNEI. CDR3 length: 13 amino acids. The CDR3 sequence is CATMGQGASPLHF. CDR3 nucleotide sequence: TGTGCCACTATGGGACAGGGGGCCTCACCCCTCCACTTT.

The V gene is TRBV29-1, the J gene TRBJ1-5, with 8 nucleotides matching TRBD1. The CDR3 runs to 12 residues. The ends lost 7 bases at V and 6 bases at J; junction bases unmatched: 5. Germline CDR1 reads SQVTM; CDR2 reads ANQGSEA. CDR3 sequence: CSAQGAGQPQHF. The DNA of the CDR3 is TGCAGCGCCCAGGGGGCTGGTCAGCCCCAGCATTTT.

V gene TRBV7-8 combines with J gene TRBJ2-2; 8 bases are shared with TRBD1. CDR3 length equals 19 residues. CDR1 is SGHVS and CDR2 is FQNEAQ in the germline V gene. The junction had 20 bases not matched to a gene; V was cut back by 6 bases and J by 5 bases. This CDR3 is CASREIWLATRGRTGELFF. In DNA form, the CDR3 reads TGTGCCAGCAGAGAAATTTGGCTTGCCACCAGGGGGCGAACCGGGGAGCTGTTTTTT.

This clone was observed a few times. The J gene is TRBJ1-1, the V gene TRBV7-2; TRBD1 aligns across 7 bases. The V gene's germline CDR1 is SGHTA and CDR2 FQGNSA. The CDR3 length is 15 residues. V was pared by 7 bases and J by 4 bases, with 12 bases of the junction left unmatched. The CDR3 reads CASIDGGGWGTEAFF. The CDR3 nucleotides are TGTGCCAGCATTGATGGAGGGGGCTGGGGCACTGAAGCTTTCTTT.

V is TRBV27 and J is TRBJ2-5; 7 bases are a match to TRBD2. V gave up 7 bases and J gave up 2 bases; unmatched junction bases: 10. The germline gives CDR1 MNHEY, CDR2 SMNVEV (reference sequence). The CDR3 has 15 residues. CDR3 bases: TGTGCCAGCACCCCCCGGGGCGGGGGACAAGAGACCCAGTACTTC. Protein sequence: CASTPRGGGQETQYF.

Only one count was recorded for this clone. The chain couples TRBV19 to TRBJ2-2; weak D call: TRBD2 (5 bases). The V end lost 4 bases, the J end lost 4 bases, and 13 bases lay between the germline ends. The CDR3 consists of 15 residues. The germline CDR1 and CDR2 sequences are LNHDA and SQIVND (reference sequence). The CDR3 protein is CASSTRTVSTGELFF. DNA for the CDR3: TGTGCCAGTAGTACCCGGACTGTGAGCACCGGGGAGCTGTTTTTT.

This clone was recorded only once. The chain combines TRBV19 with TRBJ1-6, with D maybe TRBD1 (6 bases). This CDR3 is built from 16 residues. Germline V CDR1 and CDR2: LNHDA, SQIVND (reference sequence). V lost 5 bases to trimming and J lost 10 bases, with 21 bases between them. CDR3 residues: CASSDPPGQRGSPLHF. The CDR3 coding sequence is TGTGCCAGTAGTGATCCCCCTGGACAGCGGGGGTCACCCCTCCACTTT. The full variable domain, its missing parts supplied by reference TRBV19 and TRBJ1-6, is DGGITQSPKYLFRKEGQNVTLSCEQNLNHDAMYWYRQDPGQGLRLIYYSQIVNDFQKGDIAEGYSVSREKKESFPLTVTSAQKNPTAFYLCASSDPPGQRGSPLHFGNGTRLTVT.

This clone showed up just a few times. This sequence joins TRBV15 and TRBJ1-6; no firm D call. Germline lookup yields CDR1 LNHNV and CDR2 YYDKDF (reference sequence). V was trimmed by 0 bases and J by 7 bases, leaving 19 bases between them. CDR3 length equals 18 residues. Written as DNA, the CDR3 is TGTGCCACCAGCAGAGACCTACCCGGGGTATCGGGCAATTCACCCCTCCACTTT. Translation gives CATSRDLPGVSGNSPLHF.

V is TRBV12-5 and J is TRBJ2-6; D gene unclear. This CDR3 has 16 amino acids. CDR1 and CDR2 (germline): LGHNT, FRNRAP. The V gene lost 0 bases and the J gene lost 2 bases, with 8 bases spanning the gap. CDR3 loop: CASGLVAGAGANVLTF. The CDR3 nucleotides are TGTGCTAGTGGTTTGGTCGCCGGAGCTGGGGCCAACGTCCTGACTTTC.

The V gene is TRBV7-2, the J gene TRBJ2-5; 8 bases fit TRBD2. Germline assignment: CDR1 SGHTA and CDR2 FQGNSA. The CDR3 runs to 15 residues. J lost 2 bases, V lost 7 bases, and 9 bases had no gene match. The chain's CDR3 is CASTPPAGGQETQYF. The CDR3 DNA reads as TGTGCCAGCACCCCCCCGGCGGGGGGACAAGAGACCCAGTACTTC.

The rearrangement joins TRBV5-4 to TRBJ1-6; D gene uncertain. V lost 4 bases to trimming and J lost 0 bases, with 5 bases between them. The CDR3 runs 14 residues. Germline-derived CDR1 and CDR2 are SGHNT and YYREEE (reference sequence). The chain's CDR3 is CASSTSSYNSPLHF. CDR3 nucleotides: TGTGCCAGCAGCACGAGCTCCTATAATTCACCCCTCCACTTT.

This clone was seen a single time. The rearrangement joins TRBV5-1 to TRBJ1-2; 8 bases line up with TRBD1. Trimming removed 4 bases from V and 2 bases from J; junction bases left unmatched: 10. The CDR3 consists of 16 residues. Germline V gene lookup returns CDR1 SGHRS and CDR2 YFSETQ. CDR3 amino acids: CASSRGGAGGNYGYTF. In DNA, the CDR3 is TGCGCCAGCAGCCGGGGTGGGGCAGGGGGCAACTATGGCTACACCTTC. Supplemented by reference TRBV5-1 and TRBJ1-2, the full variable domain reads KAGVTQTPRYLIKTRGQQVTLSCSPISGHRSVSWYQQTPGQGLQFLFEYFSETQRNKGNFPGRFSGRQFSNSRSEMNVSTLELGDSALYLCASSRGGAGGNYGYTFGSGTRLTVV.